Listed here are 3 T cell receptor beta chains from one sample, sequenced in a study of cytomegalovirus exposure and HLA in healthy donors. Primers: 60 Vbeta forward and 13 Jbeta reverse. Profiled with immunoSEQ multiplex PCR; TCRdb holds only in-frame clones, not every one. The profile shows about 120,000 clones, over 75% of them singletons. Sequenced material: PBMCs. These receptors were taken from a woman aged 18-30 years in good health and CMV-seronegative.

The sample holds a few counts of this clone. The chain links TRBV6-1 to TRBJ2-7; weak D call: TRBD2 (7 bases). Trimming pared 1 base from V and 1 base from J, leaving 11 bases between. Germline V gene data show CDR1 as MNHNS and CDR2 as SASEGT. CDR3 size: 15 residues. CDR3 nucleotides: TGTGCCAGCAGTGAAGGGGGAGGGGGGTCCTACGAGCAGTACTTC. It is translated as CASSEGGGGSYEQYF.

The table lists this clone with a few counts. This chain connects TRBV9 to TRBJ1-2; 8 bases map to TRBD1. The germline gives CDR1 SGDLS, CDR2 YYNGEE. The CDR3 has 16 residues. J gave up 4 bases and V 0 bases, and 8 bases lay outside the gene matches. Here the CDR3 reads CASSVAPDRGVYGYTF. The DNA of the CDR3 is TGTGCCAGCAGCGTAGCGCCAGACAGGGGAGTCTATGGCTACACCTTC.

The rearrangement joins TRBV7-9 to TRBJ1-5; no clear D gene. The germline gives CDR1 SEHNR, CDR2 FQNEAQ (reference sequence). Trimming cost V 4 bases and J 5 bases, with 21 bases left between them. The CDR3 loop spans 17 amino acids. CDR3 sequence reads: CASSSGGVVRWHQPQHF. The CDR3 DNA reads TGTGCCAGCAGCTCCGGCGGCGTGGTGAGGTGGCATCAGCCCCAGCATTTT. The full variable domain, its missing parts supplied by reference TRBV7-9 and TRBJ1-5, is DTGVSQNPRHKITKRGQNVTFRCDPISEHNRLYWYRQTLGQGPEFLTYFQNEAQLEKSRLLSDRFSAERPKGSFSTLEIQRTEQGDSAMYLCASSSGGVVRWHQPQHFGDGTRLSIL.